Below, 30 T cell receptor beta chains from the same sample are listed, as sequenced in a study of blood T cell repertoires in COVID-19. Some clones are missing from TCRdb's copy, which holds only in-frame ones; the method was immunoSEQ multiplex PCR. The table includes approximately 230,000 clones, about 80% detected once. Sequences were obtained from PBMCs or T cells enriched from blood (not recorded which). These receptors came from a man aged 40-49 years who had recovered from COVID-19.

The J gene is TRBJ1-1, the V gene TRBV24-1, with a tentative D call TRBD1 (5 bases). The CDR3 contains 16 residues. Per the germline V gene, CDR1 is KGHDR and CDR2 is SFDVKD. V shed 7 bases and J shed 0 bases, with 17 bases lying between them. The CDR3 nucleotides are TGTGCCACCAGACATACAGGTCTCCTAATGAACACTGAAGCTTTCTTT. Its protein product is CATRHTGLLMNTEAFF.

This CDR3 reads CASSHHGREGSPLHF. As DNA, the CDR3 is TGTGCCAGCAGCCACCATGGCAGGGAGGGTTCACCCCTCCACTTT. The chain is built from TRBV3-1 (or the pseudogene TRBV3-2) and TRBJ1-6; D perhaps matches TRBD1 (5 bases). This CDR3 contains 15 residues. Trimming cost V 3 bases and J 9 bases, with 15 bases left between them. Germline lookup yields CDR1 LGHDT and CDR2 YNNKEL (reference sequence).

The V and J genes are TRBV29-1 and TRBJ1-4; the D gene is possibly TRBD1 (5 bases). Trimming left V 6 bases short and J 8 bases short, with 13 bases between. Germline lookup yields CDR1 SQVTM and CDR2 ANQGSEA. The CDR3 spans 12 residues. CDR3 sequence: CSVPFRGEKLFF. CDR3 bases: TGCAGCGTCCCTTTTCGGGGGGAAAAACTGTTTTTT.

The CDR3 protein is CASSPGTGSHNEQFF. In DNA, the CDR3 is TGTGCCAGCTCACCAGGGACAGGGTCCCACAATGAGCAGTTCTTC. This chain links TRBV18 with TRBJ2-1, with 9 bases aligning to TRBD1. V shed 2 bases, J shed 5 bases, and the junction held 4 bases outside the gene matches. Germline CDR1 is KGHSH and CDR2 is LQKENI. This CDR3 contains 15 residues.

This clone was seen once. This chain uses TRBV7-9 with TRBJ1-6; D is unresolved. This CDR3 contains 16 residues. The V gene lost 6 bases and the J gene lost 3 bases, with 15 bases spanning the gap. Germline CDR1 reads SEHNR; CDR2 reads FQNEAQ (reference sequence). The chain's CDR3 is CASSFAPQRYNSPLHF. The CDR3 DNA sequence: TGTGCCAGCAGTTTCGCGCCCCAACGCTATAATTCACCCCTCCACTTT. Based on the CDR3 plus reference TRBV7-9 and TRBJ1-6, the full variable domain is DTGVSQNPRHKITKRGQNVTFRCDPISEHNRLYWYRQTLGQGPEFLTYFQNEAQLEKSRLLSDRFSAERPKGSFSTLEIQRTEQGDSAMYLCASSFAPQRYNSPLHFGNGTRLTVT.

In nucleotides, the CDR3 is TGTGCCAGCACCCGTGGAGGATTTGATGAAAAACTGTTTTTT. It encodes CASTRGGFDEKLFF. V gene TRBV28 combines with J gene TRBJ1-4; the D is unclear. This CDR3 is built from 14 residues. Trimming cost V 7 bases and J 6 bases, with 15 bases left between them. Germline V gene sequence: CDR1 MDHEN, CDR2 SYDVKM.

In this sample, this clone turned up a few times. The J gene is TRBJ1-6, the V gene TRBV5-4, with D hard to call. The length of the CDR3 is 12 residues. Germline V gene lookup returns CDR1 SGHNT and CDR2 YYREEE (reference sequence). Trimming removed 4 bases from V and 14 bases from J, with 13 bases in between. The chain's CDR3 is CASSLKDNSLHF. The CDR3 DNA is TGTGCCAGCAGCCTCAAAGACAATTCCCTCCACTTT. Full variable domain (remainder filled in from reference TRBV5-4 and TRBJ1-6): ETGVTQSPTHLIKTRGQQVTLRCSSQSGHNTVSWYQQALGQGPQFIFQYYREEENGRGNFPPRFSGLQFPNYSSELNVNALELDDSALYLCASSLKDNSLHFGNGTRLTVT.

This rearrangement joins TRBV6-6 to TRBJ2-3; TRBD2 is a possible D gene (5 bases). CDR1 and CDR2 from the germline V gene are MNHNY and SVGAGI (reference sequence). The CDR3 runs to 12 residues. V was cut by 6 bases and J by 3 bases, with 7 bases left in between. The CDR3 sequence: CASRRDTDTQYF. The CDR3 DNA sequence: TGTGCCAGCAGGAGGGATACAGATACGCAGTATTTT.

The V gene is TRBV2, the J gene TRBJ1-3; TRBD1 agrees at 7 bases. V dropped 6 bases and J dropped 7; count of bases not matched to a gene: 18. Germline CDR1 reads SNHLY; CDR2 reads FYNNEI. This CDR3 has 17 residues. The CDR3 spells CASSDSRARDSINTIYF. CDR3 DNA: TGTGCCAGCAGCGATTCACGGGCCCGGGACAGCATTAACACCATATATTTT. Drawing the rest from reference TRBV2 and TRBJ1-3, the complete variable domain is EPEVTQTPSHQVTQMGQEVILRCVPISNHLYFYWYRQILGQKVEFLVSFYNNEISEKSEIFDDQFSVERPDGSNFTLKIRSTKLEDSAMYFCASSDSRARDSINTIYFGEGSWLTVV.

This chain connects TRBV2 to TRBJ1-5, with D perhaps matching TRBD1 (6 bases). Germline V CDR1 and CDR2: SNHLY, FYNNEI. This CDR3 is 15 amino acids long. Trimming removed 6 bases from V and 3 bases from J, with 15 bases in between. The DNA of the CDR3 is TGTGCCAGCAGGTATTCCGGGACAAACAATCAGCCCCAGCATTTT. Protein product: CASRYSGTNNQPQHF.

The CDR3 DNA is TGTGCCAGCAGCAAAGATACAGGGTTTAATGGCTACACCTTC. This gives the protein CASSKDTGFNGYTF. V gene TRBV2 combines with J gene TRBJ1-2, with a possible D match to TRBD1 (6 bases). This CDR3 is built from 14 residues. Trimming shortened V by 6 bases and J by 6 bases, and 17 bases separated the two germline ends. Germline CDR1 SNHLY, CDR2 FYNNEI.

The rearrangement uses TRBV18 and TRBJ2-4, with 10 bases identical to TRBD2. The CDR3 is made up of 17 amino acids. Germline lookup yields CDR1 KGHSH and CDR2 LQKENI. The V and J ends lost 4 bases and 7 bases, in that order; junction bases with no gene match: 13. The CDR3 nucleotides read TGTGCCAGCTCACGTCGACTTGCAGCGGGAGGGCGCAACATTCAGTACTTC. Translation gives CASSRRLAAGGRNIQYF.

The chain carries TRBV9 and TRBJ2-7; TRBD2 is a possible D gene (5 bases). The CDR3 extends over 13 amino acids. With 4 bases removed from V and 1 base from J, the gap between germline ends came to 9 bases. Per the germline V gene, CDR1 is SGDLS and CDR2 is YYNGEE. CDR3 sequence reads: CASSPGVSYEQYF. In nucleotides, the CDR3 is TGTGCCAGCAGCCCCGGGGTTTCCTACGAGCAGTACTTC.

The rearrangement links TRBV29-1 to TRBJ2-5, with 8 bases identical to TRBD2. Trimming cost V 5 bases and J 5 bases; bases outside gene matches: 4. The CDR3 is 12 residues long. Germline V gene data show CDR1 as SQVTM and CDR2 as ANQGSEA. Here the CDR3 reads CSVCTGGETQYF. Here the CDR3 DNA reads TGCAGCGTTTGTACGGGGGGGGAGACCCAGTACTTC.

The J gene is TRBJ2-2, the V gene TRBV7-9; TRBD2 is a possible D gene (7 bases). V was pared by 5 bases and J by 6 bases, with 22 bases between. This CDR3 spans 17 amino acids. Looked up from germline, CDR1 is SEHNR and CDR2 is FQNEAQ (reference sequence). DNA of the CDR3: TGTGCCAGCAGCCCGCAACGTGGGGGCGGGAGCGCCGGGGAGCTGTTTTTT. It yields the protein CASSPQRGGGSAGELFF.

The rearrangement joins TRBV28 to TRBJ1-6, with a weak D call TRBD1 (5 bases). Germline V gives CDR1 MDHEN, CDR2 SYDVKM. The CDR3 spans 12 residues. Trimming shortened V by 6 bases and J by 18 bases, and 18 bases separated the two germline ends. For the CDR3, the DNA is TGTGCCAGCAGCCAGGCCAGGGCCGCTCCCCACTTT. Its protein is CASSQARAAPHF.

This clone was seen once. The rearrangement joins TRBV9 to TRBJ2-1, with TRBD1 matching over 10 bases. Germline CDR1 and CDR2: SGDLS and YYNGEE. The CDR3 is made up of 16 amino acids. Trimming at V came to 0 bases and at J to 8 bases, leaving 8 bases not matched to a gene. CDR3 amino acids: CASSVGLGQGWDEQFF. CDR3 coding DNA: TGTGCCAGCAGCGTAGGCTTGGGACAGGGGTGGGATGAGCAGTTCTTC.

The V gene is TRBV2, the J gene TRBJ1-5, with D perhaps matching TRBD1 (6 bases). The CDR3 length is 14 residues. Germline loops: CDR1 SNHLY, CDR2 FYNNEI. Trimming shortened V by 7 bases and J by 4 bases, and 14 bases separated the two germline ends. In DNA form, the CDR3 reads TGTGCCAGCAAAGTAAACCAGGGGAATCAGCCCCAGCATTTT. Translation gives CASKVNQGNQPQHF.

The chain combines TRBV7-2 with TRBJ1-2; D not certain. The germline V and J ends were trimmed by 5 bases and 8 bases, with 21 bases remaining between them. Germline CDR1 and CDR2: SGHTA and FQGNSA. The length of the CDR3 is 15 residues. The CDR3 DNA reads as TGTGCCAGCAGCCCCAGCCGGGTCGTCCTAAAGGGCTACACCTTC. Its translation: CASSPSRVVLKGYTF.

The CDR3 protein is CASSENSRGETQYF. The CDR3 DNA follows: TGTGCCAGCAGTGAAAATAGCAGAGGCGAGACCCAGTACTTC. The rearrangement joins TRBV6-1 to TRBJ2-5; D is unclear. CDR3 size: 14 residues. Per the germline V gene, CDR1 is MNHNS and CDR2 is SASEGT. The V and J ends lost 2 bases and 5 bases respectively, with 12 bases between them.

This chain links TRBV3-1 (or the pseudogene TRBV3-2) with TRBJ1-2; 7 nucleotides agree with TRBD1. Germline trimming cut 0 bases from V and 6 bases from J; bases unmatched to any gene: 10. This CDR3 has 16 amino acids. Germline loops: CDR1 LGHDT, CDR2 YNNKEL (reference sequence). CDR3 amino acids: CASSQEGVTGVHGYTF. CDR3 sequence (DNA): TGTGCCAGCAGCCAAGAGGGGGTAACAGGGGTGCATGGCTACACCTTC.

The chain uses TRBV18 and TRBJ1-4; D ambiguous. This CDR3 spans 16 amino acids. In germline, CDR1 is KGHSH, CDR2 LQKENI. The V end lost 3 bases, the J end lost 0 bases, and 11 bases lay between the germline ends. CDR3 loop: CASSPSRHATNEKLFF. The CDR3 nucleotides are TGTGCCAGCTCACCCTCGCGACACGCAACTAATGAAAAACTGTTTTTT.

This clone was seen only a few times. This chain connects TRBV5-4 to TRBJ1-1; tentative D call: TRBD1 (6 bases). CDR1 and CDR2 (germline): SGHNT, YYREEE (reference sequence). V was trimmed by 4 bases and J by 5 bases, leaving 9 bases between them. CDR3 length: 12 residues. CDR3 bases: TGTGCCAGCAGCCAAGGGGGAACTGAAGCTTTCTTT. This gives the protein CASSQGGTEAFF. Full variable domain (rest looked up from reference TRBV5-4 and TRBJ1-1): ETGVTQSPTHLIKTRGQQVTLRCSSQSGHNTVSWYQQALGQGPQFIFQYYREEENGRGNFPPRFSGLQFPNYSSELNVNALELDDSALYLCASSQGGTEAFFGQGTRLTVV.

J is TRBJ1-2 and V is TRBV12-3 or TRBV12-4, with no clear D. V lost 4 bases and J lost 4, with 7 bases in between. CDR3 size: 12 residues. CDR3 bases: TGTGCCAGCAGTTCCCTTTTCTATGGCTACACCTTC. This sequence encodes CASSSLFYGYTF.

The chain links TRBV3-1 (or the pseudogene TRBV3-2) to TRBJ2-1, with D tentatively TRBD2 (6 bases). Trimming stripped 0 bases from V and 8 bases from J, with 14 bases between. Germline V CDR1 and CDR2: LGHDT, YNNKEL (reference sequence). CDR3 length: 15 residues. The CDR3 DNA follows: TGTGCCAGCAGCCAAGAGGGACTGGGAGGCGATGAGCAGTTCTTC. The encoded protein is CASSQEGLGGDEQFF.

J is TRBJ1-5 and V is TRBV10-3; D gene uncertain. Germline V lookup: CDR1 ENHRY, CDR2 SYGVKD. The CDR3 sequence is 15 residues long. The V end was cut by 3 bases, the J end by 1 base, with 10 bases between. CDR3 residues: CAISDRQASNQPQHF. In DNA, the CDR3 is TGTGCCATCAGTGATAGGCAGGCGAGCAATCAGCCCCAGCATTTT.

The rearrangement links TRBV3-1 (or the pseudogene TRBV3-2) to TRBJ1-5; a weak D match, TRBD1 (5 bases). The CDR3 covers 13 residues. V lost 6 bases to trimming and J lost 3 bases, with 9 bases between them. CDR1 and CDR2 (germline): LGHDT, YNNKEL (reference sequence). CDR3: CASSAGNNQPQHF. CDR3 DNA sequence: TGTGCCAGCAGTGCAGGGAACAATCAGCCCCAGCATTTT.

The rearrangement links TRBV5-1 to TRBJ2-3; the D gene is possibly TRBD1 (6 bases). Germline V CDR1 and CDR2: SGHRS, YFSETQ. This CDR3 has 14 residues. Trimming left V 0 bases short and J 1 base short, with 6 bases between. The CDR3 loop reads CASSLDRGTDTQYF. The CDR3 nucleotides read TGCGCCAGCAGCTTGGACAGGGGCACAGATACGCAGTATTTT.

In this sample, this clone turned up a few times. This sequence joins TRBV4-2 and TRBJ1-2; maybe TRBD1 (5 bases). CDR1 and CDR2 from the germline V gene are LGHNA and YNFKEQ. Between the trimmed V and J ends, which lost 1 base and 4 bases, there was a span of 16 bases. The CDR3 covers 16 residues. The CDR3 DNA is TGTGCCAGCAGCCAAGGTGTAGGGGTCCAATCCTATGGCTACACCTTC. It translates to CASSQGVGVQSYGYTF.

J is TRBJ1-5 and V is TRBV7-9; D gene uncertain. Germline V gene data show CDR1 as SEHNR and CDR2 as FQNEAQ (reference sequence). This CDR3 is 16 amino acids long. Trimming took 5 bases from V and 5 from J, leaving 19 bases between them. DNA of the CDR3: TGTGCCAGCAGCGAACTCTCGGGAGTCCTCCATCAGCCCCAGCATTTT. As protein: CASSELSGVLHQPQHF.